This TCR beta chain was documented in a study of blood T cell repertoires in COVID-19. Overall study: Sites across the United States, Italy and Spain contributed samples from acute and convalescent COVID-19.

Original processing notes: Counts of nucleated cells, estimated from reference gene primer amplification, were obtained. Using immunoSEQ multiplex PCR, the repertoire was profiled, and TCRdb retains in-frame clones only, with some absent. The V and J calls and clone size were taken over from that table, and D and trimming were inferred from the DNA. In the table there are some 250,000 clones, roughly 86% of which are singletons. The CDR3 is 14 amino acids. Trimming pared 6 bases from V and 7 bases from J, leaving 15 bases between. Germline V gives CDR1 LNHDA, CDR2 SQIVND (reference sequence). Sequencing input: peripheral blood. The sequence was collected from a woman in her twenties or thirties with acute or convalescent COVID-19. The chain combines TRBV19 with TRBJ1-4; TRBD1 is a possible D gene (6 bases). The CDR3 DNA sequence: TGTGCCAGTAGCCCGAGGGGGGGAGTTGAAAAACTGTTTTTT. Translated: CASSPRGGVEKLFF.